Presented here are 10 T cell receptor beta chains from one specimen sequenced in a study of T cell changes during pregnancy in multiple sclerosis. Method: immunoSEQ multiplex PCR; TCRdb's copy keeps in-frame clones and lacks some. The sample carries 70,000 to 95,000 clones, roughly 93% recorded once. The source was peripheral blood, collected in the third trimester of pregnancy. All receptors come from a female donor with multiple sclerosis, enrolled in a pregnancy study.

V and J are TRBV7-9 and TRBJ2-7; TRBD2 agrees at 9 bases. Germline loops: CDR1 SEHNR, CDR2 FQNEAQ (reference sequence). The CDR3 length is 15 residues. V gave up 7 bases and J gave up 2 bases; unmatched junction bases: 9. The CDR3 is CASTPLAGGPYEQYF. CDR3 DNA: TGTGCCAGCACCCCTCTGGCGGGAGGGCCCTACGAGCAGTACTTC.

The rearrangement joins TRBV7-6 to TRBJ1-1; TRBD1 might be the D (6 bases). The CDR3 extends over 16 amino acids. Trimming shortened V by 1 base and J by 1 base, and 13 bases separated the two germline ends. Germline-derived CDR1 and CDR2 are SGHVS and FNYEAQ. CDR3 residues: CASSLVGADRNTEAFF. CDR3 DNA sequence: TGTGCCAGCAGCTTAGTAGGAGCGGACAGGAACACTGAAGCTTTCTTT.

This sequence joins TRBV28 and TRBJ2-6; D not certain. The CDR3 has 12 residues. With 6 bases removed from V and 4 bases from J, the gap between germline ends came to 4 bases. Germline CDR1 is MDHEN and CDR2 is SYDVKM. CDR3 sequence reads: CASREGANVLTF. In DNA, the CDR3 is TGTGCCAGCAGGGAGGGGGCCAACGTCCTGACTTTC.

This clone was observed a single time. The V call is TRBV19, the J call TRBJ2-1; 8 nucleotides line up with TRBD2. The V gene's germline CDR1 is LNHDA and CDR2 SQIVND (reference sequence). This CDR3 has 17 amino acids. With 0 bases clipped from V and 4 bases from J, the junction kept 8 bases outside the gene matches. CDR3 sequence: CASSIDTSGRIYNEQFF. The CDR3 region has the DNA TGTGCCAGTAGTATAGACACCAGCGGGAGAATTTACAATGAGCAGTTCTTC.

This clone was observed once. The V and J genes are TRBV19 and TRBJ2-2; 8 positions agree with TRBD2. V trimming: 6 bases; J trimming: 3 bases; junction bases outside the gene matches: 9. The CDR3 length is 16 residues. Germline CDR1 LNHDA, CDR2 SQIVND (reference sequence). The CDR3 DNA reads TGTGCCAGTAGCCGGACTAGCCGGACTTACACCGGGGAGCTGTTTTTT. It is translated as CASSRTSRTYTGELFF.

The V call is TRBV5-1, the J call TRBJ2-7; tentative D call: TRBD1 (7 bases). Germline V CDR1 and CDR2: SGHRS, YFSETQ. The CDR3 is 18 residues long. The V gene lost 1 base and the J gene lost 4 bases, with 24 bases spanning the gap. The CDR3 protein is CASSLRGPTSGAQYEQYF. The CDR3 DNA follows: TGCGCCAGCAGCTTGAGGGGGCCAACCTCGGGAGCTCAATACGAGCAGTACTTC.

The V and J genes are TRBV7-8 and TRBJ2-5; TRBD1 matches at 8 bases. This CDR3 region has 14 residues. V was clipped by 7 bases and J by 5 bases; unmatched bases: 9. Germline lookup yields CDR1 SGHVS and CDR2 FQNEAQ. Here the CDR3 reads CASTPDRAYETQYF. CDR3 DNA: TGTGCCAGCACTCCGGACAGGGCTTATGAGACCCAGTACTTC.

The chain recombines TRBV11-2 with TRBJ2-7, with TRBD2 matching 8 bases. V lost 4 bases, J lost 2 bases, and 10 bases stayed unmatched. CDR3 length equals 16 residues. The germline CDR1 and CDR2 sequences are SGHAT and FQNNGV. CDR3 coding DNA: TGTGCCAGCAGCTCCCCCCGGATTAGCGGGACCTACGAGCAGTACTTC. It codes for CASSSPRISGTYEQYF.

This chain uses TRBV27 with TRBJ1-1; 8 bases align to TRBD1. Germline CDR1 MNHEY, CDR2 SMNVEV (reference sequence). With V trimmed by 4 bases and J by 4 bases, 5 bases remained unmatched. This CDR3 comprises 14 residues. DNA of the CDR3: TGTGCCAGCAGTTCCGGACAGGGAGGCACTGAAGCTTTCTTT. Protein: CASSSGQGGTEAFF.

This chain uses TRBV29-1 with TRBJ2-5, with TRBD1 as a possible D gene (6 bases). Germline V gives CDR1 SQVTM, CDR2 ANQGSEA. Trimming removed 0 bases from V and 2 bases from J, with 19 bases in between. CDR3 length equals 17 residues. The CDR3 here is CSVEDDLPDRPQETQYF. The CDR3 nucleotides are TGCAGCGTTGAAGATGATCTTCCCGACAGGCCGCAAGAGACCCAGTACTTC.